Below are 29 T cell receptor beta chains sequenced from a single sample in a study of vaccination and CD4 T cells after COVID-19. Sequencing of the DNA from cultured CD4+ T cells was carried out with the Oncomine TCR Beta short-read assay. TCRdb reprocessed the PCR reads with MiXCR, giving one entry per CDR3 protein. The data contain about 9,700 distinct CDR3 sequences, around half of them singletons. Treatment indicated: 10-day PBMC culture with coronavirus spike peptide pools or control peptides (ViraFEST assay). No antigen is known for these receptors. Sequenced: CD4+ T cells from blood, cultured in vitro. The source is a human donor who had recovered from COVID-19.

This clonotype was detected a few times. The CDR3 reads CASTQNGILPVGGYTF. The CDR3 DNA is TGTGCCAGCACCCAAAATGGGATCCTTCCCGTGGGGGGCTACACCTTC. The gene calls are TRBV27 and TRBJ1-2; no clear D gene. This CDR3 contains 16 residues. CDR1 is MNHEY, CDR2 SMNVEV, per germline (reference sequence). Trimming cost V 7 bases and J 8 bases, with 26 bases left between them.

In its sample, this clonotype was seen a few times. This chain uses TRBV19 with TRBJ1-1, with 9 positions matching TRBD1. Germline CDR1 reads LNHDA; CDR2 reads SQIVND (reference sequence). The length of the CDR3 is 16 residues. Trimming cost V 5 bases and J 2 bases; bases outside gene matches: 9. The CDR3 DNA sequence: TGTGCCAGTAGTCGGGACAGGGTACTTTCAAACACTGAAGCTTTCTTT. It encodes CASSRDRVLSNTEAFF.

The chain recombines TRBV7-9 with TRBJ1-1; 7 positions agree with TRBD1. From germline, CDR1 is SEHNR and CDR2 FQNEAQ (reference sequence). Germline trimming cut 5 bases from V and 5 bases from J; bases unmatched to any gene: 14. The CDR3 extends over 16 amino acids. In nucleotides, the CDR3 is TGTGCCAGCAGCCGGAGCACACCCAGGGGGAGGACTGAAGCTTTCTTT. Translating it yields CASSRSTPRGRTEAFF.

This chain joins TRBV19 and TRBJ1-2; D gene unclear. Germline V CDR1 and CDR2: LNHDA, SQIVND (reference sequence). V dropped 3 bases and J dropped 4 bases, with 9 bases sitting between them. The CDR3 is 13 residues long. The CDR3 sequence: CASSMLAGYGYTF. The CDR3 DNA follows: TGTGCCAGTAGTATGCTAGCTGGCTATGGCTACACCTTC.

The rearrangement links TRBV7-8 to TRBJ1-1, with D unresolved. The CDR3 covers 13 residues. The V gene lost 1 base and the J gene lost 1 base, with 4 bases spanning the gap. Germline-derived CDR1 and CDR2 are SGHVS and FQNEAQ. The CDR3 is CASSLVQNTEAFF. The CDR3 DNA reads TGTGCCAGCAGCTTAGTGCAGAACACTGAAGCTTTCTTT. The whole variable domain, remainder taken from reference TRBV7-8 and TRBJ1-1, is GAGVSQSPRYKVAKRGQDVALRCDPISGHVSLFWYQQALGQGPEFLTYFQNEAQLDKSGLPSDRFFAERPEGSVSTLKIQRTQQEDSAVYLCASSLVQNTEAFFGQGTRLTVV.

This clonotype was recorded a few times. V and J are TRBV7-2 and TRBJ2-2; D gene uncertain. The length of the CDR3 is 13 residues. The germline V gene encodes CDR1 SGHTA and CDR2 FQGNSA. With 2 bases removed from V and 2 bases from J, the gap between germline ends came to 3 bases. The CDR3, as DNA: TGTGCCAGCAGCTTAATAAACACCGGGGAGCTGTTTTTT. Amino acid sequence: CASSLINTGELFF.

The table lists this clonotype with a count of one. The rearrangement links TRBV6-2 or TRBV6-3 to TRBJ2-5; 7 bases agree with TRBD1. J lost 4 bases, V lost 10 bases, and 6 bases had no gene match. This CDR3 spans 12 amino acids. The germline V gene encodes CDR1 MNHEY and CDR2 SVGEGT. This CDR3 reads CATTGVRETQYF. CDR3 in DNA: TGTGCCACTACAGGGGTACGAGAGACCCAGTACTTC.

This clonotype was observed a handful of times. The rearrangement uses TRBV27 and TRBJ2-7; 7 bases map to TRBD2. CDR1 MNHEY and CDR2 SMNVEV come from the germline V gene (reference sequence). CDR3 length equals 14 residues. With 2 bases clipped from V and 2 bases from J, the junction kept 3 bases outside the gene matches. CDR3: CASSLGTTPYEQYF. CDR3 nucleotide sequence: TGTGCCAGCAGTTTAGGGACTACTCCCTACGAGCAGTACTTC.

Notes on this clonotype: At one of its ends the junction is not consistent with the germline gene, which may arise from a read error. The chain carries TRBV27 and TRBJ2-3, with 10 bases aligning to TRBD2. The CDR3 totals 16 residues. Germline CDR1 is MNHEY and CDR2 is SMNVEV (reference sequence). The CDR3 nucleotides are TGTACCAGCACCCTCCGACTAGCGGGTGGAGCAGATACGCAGTATTTT. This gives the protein CTSTLRLAGGADTQYF.

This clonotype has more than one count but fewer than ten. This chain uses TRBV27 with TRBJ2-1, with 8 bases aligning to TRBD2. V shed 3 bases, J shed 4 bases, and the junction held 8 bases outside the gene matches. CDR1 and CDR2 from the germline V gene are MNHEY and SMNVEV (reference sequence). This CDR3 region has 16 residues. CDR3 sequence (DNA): TGTGCCAGCAGTTTTCGGCGGGGGGCTGGGTACAATGAGCAGTTCTTC. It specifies CASSFRRGAGYNEQFF.

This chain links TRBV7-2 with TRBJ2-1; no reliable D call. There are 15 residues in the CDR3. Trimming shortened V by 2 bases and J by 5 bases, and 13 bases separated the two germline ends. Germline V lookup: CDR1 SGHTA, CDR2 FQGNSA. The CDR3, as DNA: TGTGCCAGCAGCTTACAACGCAACCGGGACAATGAGCAGTTCTTC. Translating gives CASSLQRNRDNEQFF.

CDR3 sequence: CASSQARNSYEQYF. The CDR3 DNA reads TGCGCCAGCAGTCAGGCTCGGAACTCCTACGAGCAGTACTTC. V usage is TRBV23-1 and J usage is TRBJ2-7; unclear D gene. TRBV23-1 is an ORF; its function is uncertain. CDR3 length: 14 residues. Trimming stripped 3 bases from V and 0 bases from J, with 9 bases between.

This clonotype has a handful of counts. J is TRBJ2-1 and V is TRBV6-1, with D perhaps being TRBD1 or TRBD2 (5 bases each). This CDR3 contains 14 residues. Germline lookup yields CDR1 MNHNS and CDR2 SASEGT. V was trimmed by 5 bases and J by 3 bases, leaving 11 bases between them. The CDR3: CASSRGTDYNEQFF. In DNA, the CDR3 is TGTGCCAGCAGTCGAGGGACGGACTACAATGAGCAGTTCTTC.

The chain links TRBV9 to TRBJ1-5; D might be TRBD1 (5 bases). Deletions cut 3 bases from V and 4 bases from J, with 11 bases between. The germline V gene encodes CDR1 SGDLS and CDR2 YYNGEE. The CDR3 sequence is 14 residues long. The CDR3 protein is CASSGGWENQPQHF. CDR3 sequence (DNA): TGTGCCAGCAGCGGGGGCTGGGAGAATCAGCCCCAGCATTTT.

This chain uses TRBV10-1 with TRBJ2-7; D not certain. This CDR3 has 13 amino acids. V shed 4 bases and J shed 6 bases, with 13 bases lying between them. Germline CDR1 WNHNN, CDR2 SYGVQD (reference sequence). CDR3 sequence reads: CASSGFRSCEQYF. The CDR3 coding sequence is TGCGCCAGCAGTGGTTTCCGATCATGCGAGCAGTACTTC.

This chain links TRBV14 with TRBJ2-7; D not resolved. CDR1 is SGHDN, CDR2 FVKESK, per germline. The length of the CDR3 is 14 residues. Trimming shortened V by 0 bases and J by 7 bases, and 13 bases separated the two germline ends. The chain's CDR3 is CASSQDSAAREQYF. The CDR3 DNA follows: TGTGCCAGCAGCCAAGATTCGGCAGCGAGAGAGCAGTACTTC.

CDR3 protein: CASNYSGGDTEAFF. The CDR3 DNA reads TGTGCCAGCAACTATTCAGGGGGGGACACTGAAGCTTTCTTT. V and J are TRBV7-9 and TRBJ1-1, with 7 bases lining up with TRBD1. Germline V gene sequence: CDR1 SEHNR, CDR2 FQNEAQ (reference sequence). J lost 3 bases, V lost 7 bases, and 8 bases had no gene match. This CDR3 has 14 residues.

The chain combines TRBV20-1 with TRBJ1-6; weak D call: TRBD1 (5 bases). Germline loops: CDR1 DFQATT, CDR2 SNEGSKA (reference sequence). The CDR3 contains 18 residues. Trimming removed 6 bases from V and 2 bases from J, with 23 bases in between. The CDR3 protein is CSALEVEGPLAYNSPLHF. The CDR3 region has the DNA TGCAGTGCCCTAGAGGTGGAGGGACCTTTAGCCTATAATTCACCCCTCCACTTT.

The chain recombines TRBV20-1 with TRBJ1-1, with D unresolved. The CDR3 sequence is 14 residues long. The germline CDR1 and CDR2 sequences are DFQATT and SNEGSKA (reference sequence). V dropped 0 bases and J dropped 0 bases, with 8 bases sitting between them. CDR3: CSARDGGLNTEAFF. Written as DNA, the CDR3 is TGCAGTGCTAGAGATGGAGGTTTGAACACTGAAGCTTTCTTT.

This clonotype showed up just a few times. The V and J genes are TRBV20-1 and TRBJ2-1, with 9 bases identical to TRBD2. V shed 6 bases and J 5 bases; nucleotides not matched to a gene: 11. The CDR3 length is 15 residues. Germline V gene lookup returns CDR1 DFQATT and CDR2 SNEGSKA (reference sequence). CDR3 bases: TGCAGTGCCCCCAAGGGGATAGCGGGGGACAATGAGCAGTTCTTC. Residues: CSAPKGIAGDNEQFF.

CDR3 sequence (DNA): TGTGCCAGCAGCCAGGCAACAGGAGGCACTGAAGCTTTCTTT. This gives the protein CASSQATGGTEAFF. This chain joins TRBV4-2 and TRBJ1-1, with D perhaps matching TRBD1 (5 bases). V dropped 3 bases and J dropped 4 bases, with 12 bases sitting between them. From germline, CDR1 is LGHNA and CDR2 YNFKEQ. The CDR3 is 14 residues long.

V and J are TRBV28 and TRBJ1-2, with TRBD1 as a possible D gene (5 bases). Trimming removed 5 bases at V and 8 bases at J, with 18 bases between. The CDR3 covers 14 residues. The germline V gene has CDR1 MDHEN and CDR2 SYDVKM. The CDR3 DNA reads TGTGCCAGCAGTAGGGGAGGAAACGCGGGGGGCTACACCTTC. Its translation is CASSRGGNAGGYTF.

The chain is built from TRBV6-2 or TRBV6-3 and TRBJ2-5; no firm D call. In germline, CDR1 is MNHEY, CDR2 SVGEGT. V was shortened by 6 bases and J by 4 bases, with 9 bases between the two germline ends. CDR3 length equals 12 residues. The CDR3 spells CASSTVRETQYF. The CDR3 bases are TGTGCCAGCAGCACAGTCCGAGAGACCCAGTACTTC.

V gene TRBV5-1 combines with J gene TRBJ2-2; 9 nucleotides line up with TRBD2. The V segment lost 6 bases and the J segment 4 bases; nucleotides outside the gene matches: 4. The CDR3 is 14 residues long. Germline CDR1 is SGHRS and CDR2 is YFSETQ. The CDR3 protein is CASTAGGPTGELFF. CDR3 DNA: TGCGCCAGCACTGCGGGGGGGCCCACCGGGGAGCTGTTTTTT.

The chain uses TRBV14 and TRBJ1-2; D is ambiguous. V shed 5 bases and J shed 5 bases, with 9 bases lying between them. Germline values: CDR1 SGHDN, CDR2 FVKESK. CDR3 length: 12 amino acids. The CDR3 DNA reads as TGTGCCAGCAGCAACCGAGGGTATGGCTACACCTTC. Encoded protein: CASSNRGYGYTF.

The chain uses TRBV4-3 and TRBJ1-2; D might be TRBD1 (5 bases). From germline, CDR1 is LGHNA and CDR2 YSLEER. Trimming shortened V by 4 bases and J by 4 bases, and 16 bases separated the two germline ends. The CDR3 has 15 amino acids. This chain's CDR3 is CASSLRGGEVYGYTF. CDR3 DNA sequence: TGCGCCAGCAGCCTCCGAGGAGGGGAGGTCTATGGCTACACCTTC.

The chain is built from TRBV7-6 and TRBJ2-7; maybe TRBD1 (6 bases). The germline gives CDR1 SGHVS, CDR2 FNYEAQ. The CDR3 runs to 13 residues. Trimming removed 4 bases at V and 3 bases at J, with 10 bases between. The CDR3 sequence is CASSYRDNYEQYF. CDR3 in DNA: TGTGCCAGCAGCTACCGGGACAACTACGAGCAGTACTTC.

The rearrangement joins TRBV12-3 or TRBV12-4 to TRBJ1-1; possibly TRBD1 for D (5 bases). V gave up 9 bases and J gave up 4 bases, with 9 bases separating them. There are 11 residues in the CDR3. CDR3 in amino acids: CASSQGTEAFF. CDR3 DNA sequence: TGTGCCAGTTCGCAGGGCACTGAAGCTTTCTTT.

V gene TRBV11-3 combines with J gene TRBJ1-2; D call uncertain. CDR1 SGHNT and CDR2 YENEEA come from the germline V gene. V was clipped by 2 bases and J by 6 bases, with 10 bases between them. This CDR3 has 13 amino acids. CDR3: CASSLIDGNGYTF. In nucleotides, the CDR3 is TGTGCCAGCAGCTTAATAGACGGAAATGGCTACACCTTC.